This T cell receptor (beta chain) came from a study of cytotoxic CD8 clonotypes in ibrutinib-treated CLL. Here immunoSEQ multiplex PCR was the method, and the copy in TCRdb shows in-frame clones only, minus some. The table records under 150,000 clones, approximately 81% of them present only once. Here the sequenced sample was PBMCs, taken after 24 months of ibrutinib treatment. This TCR was recovered from a human donor with chronic lymphocytic leukemia.

CDR3 region: CASSTYGTQSIGQFF. DNA for the CDR3: TGTGCCAGTAGTACCTACGGGACCCAGTCTATTGGGCAGTTCTTC. This rearrangement joins TRBV19 to TRBJ2-1; TRBD1 or TRBD2 may be the D gene (5 bases each). V gave up 4 bases and J gave up 12 bases, with 22 bases separating them. CDR3 length equals 15 residues. The germline gives CDR1 LNHDA, CDR2 SQIVND (reference sequence).